A single TCR beta chain is shown here with its context. Antigen unknown. The sample's time point: week 11, during vaccination. The study gave 300 ug of mutant IDH1 20-mer peptide per vaccine dose, with topical imiquimod. The source of the sample is a study of a mutant IDH1 vaccine in newly diagnosed glioma. Overall study: Patients were pretreated with radiotherapy, temozolomide, or both, mostly both. Regarding the study as a whole: No link was apparently found between pseudoprogression and changes in top peripheral T cell clonotypes. Vaccination induced immune responses in around 93% of patients.

Looked up from germline, CDR1 is SEHNR and CDR2 is FQNEAQ (reference sequence). The CDR3 totals 12 residues. The trim removed 5 bases at V and 4 bases at J, leaving 1 base unmatched. Only in-frame clones appear in the TCRdb table, and some are missing; sequencing was by immunoSEQ multiplex PCR. The sample yields 110,000 or so clones, roughly 90% seen once. V gene TRBV7-9 combines with J gene TRBJ2-5, with 7 bases aligning to TRBD2. The sample here was PBMCs, taken from a glioma patient whose treatment included an IDH1 peptide vaccine. The TCR comes from a woman aged 50 to 60 with glioma. CDR3 in DNA: TGTGCCAGCAGCCAGCGGGGAGAGACCCAGTACTTC. Amino acid sequence: CASSQRGETQYF.